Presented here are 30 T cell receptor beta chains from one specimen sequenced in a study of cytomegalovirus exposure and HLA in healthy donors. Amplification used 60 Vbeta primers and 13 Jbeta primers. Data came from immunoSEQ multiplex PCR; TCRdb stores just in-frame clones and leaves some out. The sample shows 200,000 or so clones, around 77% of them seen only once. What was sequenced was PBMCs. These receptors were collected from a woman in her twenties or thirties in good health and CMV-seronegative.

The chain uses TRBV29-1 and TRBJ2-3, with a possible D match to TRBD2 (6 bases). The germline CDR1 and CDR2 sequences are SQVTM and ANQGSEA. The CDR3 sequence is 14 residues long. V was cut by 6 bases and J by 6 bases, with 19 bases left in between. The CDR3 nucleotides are TGCAGCGTGGTCGGGACTGGACTCTGGGATACGCAGTATTTT. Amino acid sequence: CSVVGTGLWDTQYF.

As DNA, the CDR3 is TGTGCCAGCAGCTATGCTAGCGGGATCTTAGGGGAGCAGTTCTTC. Its translation: CASSYASGILGEQFF. The rearrangement uses TRBV5-4 and TRBJ2-1; 9 bases are shared with TRBD2. Germline trimming cut 3 bases from V and 10 bases from J; bases unmatched to any gene: 11. The germline gives CDR1 SGHNT, CDR2 YYREEE (reference sequence). There are 15 residues in the CDR3.

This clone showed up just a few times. This chain's CDR3 is CASSLGTSGGADEQFF. The CDR3 DNA sequence: TGTGCCAGCAGCTTGGGTACTAGCGGGGGGGCCGATGAGCAGTTCTTC. The chain recombines TRBV5-4 with TRBJ2-1, with 13 bases aligning to TRBD2. Germline CDR1 reads SGHNT; CDR2 reads YYREEE (reference sequence). The CDR3 runs to 16 residues. V was pared by 0 bases and J by 8 bases, with 5 bases of the junction left unmatched.

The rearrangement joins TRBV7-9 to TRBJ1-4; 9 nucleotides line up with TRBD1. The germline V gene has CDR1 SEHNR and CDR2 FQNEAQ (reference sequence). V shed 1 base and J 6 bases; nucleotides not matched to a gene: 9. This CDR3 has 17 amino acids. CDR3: CASSLGTGQGPHEKLFF. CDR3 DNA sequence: TGTGCCAGCAGCTTAGGTACGGGACAGGGACCGCATGAAAAACTGTTTTTT.

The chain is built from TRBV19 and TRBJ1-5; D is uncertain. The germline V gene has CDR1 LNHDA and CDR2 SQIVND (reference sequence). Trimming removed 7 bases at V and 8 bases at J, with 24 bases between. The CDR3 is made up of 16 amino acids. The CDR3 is CASTPGKSGPKEPQHF. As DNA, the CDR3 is TGTGCCAGTACCCCGGGGAAGTCTGGCCCTAAGGAGCCCCAGCATTTT. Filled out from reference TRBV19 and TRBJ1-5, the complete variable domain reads DGGITQSPKYLFRKEGQNVTLSCEQNLNHDAMYWYRQDPGQGLRLIYYSQIVNDFQKGDIAEGYSVSREKKESFPLTVTSAQKNPTAFYLCASTPGKSGPKEPQHFGDGTRLSIL.

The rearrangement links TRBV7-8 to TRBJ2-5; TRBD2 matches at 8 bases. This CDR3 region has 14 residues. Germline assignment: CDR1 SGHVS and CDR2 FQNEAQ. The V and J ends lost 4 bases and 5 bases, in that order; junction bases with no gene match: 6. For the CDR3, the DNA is TGTGCCAGCAGCTGGGGACTAGAGGGGGAGACCCAGTACTTC. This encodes CASSWGLEGETQYF.

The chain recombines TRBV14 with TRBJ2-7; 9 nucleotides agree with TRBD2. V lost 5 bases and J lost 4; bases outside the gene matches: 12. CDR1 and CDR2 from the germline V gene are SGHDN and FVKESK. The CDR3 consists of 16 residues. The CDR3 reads CASSNGELAGQYEQYF. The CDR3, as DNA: TGTGCCAGCAGCAATGGCGAGCTAGCGGGACAATACGAGCAGTACTTC.

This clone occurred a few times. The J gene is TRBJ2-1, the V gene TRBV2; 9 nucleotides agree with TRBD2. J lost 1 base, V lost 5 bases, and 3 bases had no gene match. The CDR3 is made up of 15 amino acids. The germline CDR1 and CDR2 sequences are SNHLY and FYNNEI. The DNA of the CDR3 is TGTGCCAGCAGTCTAACTAGCGGGTCCTACAATGAGCAGTTCTTC. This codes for CASSLTSGSYNEQFF.

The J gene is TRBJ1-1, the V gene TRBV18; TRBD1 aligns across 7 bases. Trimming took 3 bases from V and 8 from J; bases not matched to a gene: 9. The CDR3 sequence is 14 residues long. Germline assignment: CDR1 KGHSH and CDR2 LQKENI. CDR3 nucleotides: TGTGCCAGCTCACCGGAGATGACAGGGAGGGAAGCTTTCTTT. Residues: CASSPEMTGREAFF.

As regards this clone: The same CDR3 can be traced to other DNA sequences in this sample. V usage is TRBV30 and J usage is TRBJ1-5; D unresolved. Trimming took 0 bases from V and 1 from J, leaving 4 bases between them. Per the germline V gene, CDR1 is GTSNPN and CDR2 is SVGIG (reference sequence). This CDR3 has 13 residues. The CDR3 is CAWSVLSNQPQHF. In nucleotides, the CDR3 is TGTGCCTGGAGTGTTCTGAGCAATCAGCCCCAGCATTTT.

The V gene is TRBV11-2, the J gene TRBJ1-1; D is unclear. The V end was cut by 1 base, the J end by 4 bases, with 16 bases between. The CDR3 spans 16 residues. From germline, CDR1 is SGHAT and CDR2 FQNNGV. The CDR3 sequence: CASSLVREKVVTEAFF. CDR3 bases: TGTGCCAGCAGCTTAGTACGGGAAAAGGTTGTCACTGAAGCTTTCTTT.

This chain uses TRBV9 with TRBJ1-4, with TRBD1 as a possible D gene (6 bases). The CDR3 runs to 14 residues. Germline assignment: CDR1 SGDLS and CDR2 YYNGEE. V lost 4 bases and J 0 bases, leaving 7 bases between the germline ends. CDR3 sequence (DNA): TGTGCCAGCAGCCCAGGGGCAACTAATGAAAAACTGTTTTTT. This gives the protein CASSPGATNEKLFF.

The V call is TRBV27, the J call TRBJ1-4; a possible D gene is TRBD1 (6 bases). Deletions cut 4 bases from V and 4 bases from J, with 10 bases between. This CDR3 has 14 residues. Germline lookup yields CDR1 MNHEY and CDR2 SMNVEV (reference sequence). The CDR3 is CASSSRGNNEKLFF. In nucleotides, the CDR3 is TGTGCCAGCAGTTCCAGGGGAAATAATGAAAAACTGTTTTTT.

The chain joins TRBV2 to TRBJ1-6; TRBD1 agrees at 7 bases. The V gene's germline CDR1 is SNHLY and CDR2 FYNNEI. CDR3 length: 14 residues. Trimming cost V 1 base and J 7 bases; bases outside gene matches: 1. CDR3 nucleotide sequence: TGTGCCAGCAGTGAAGGGGACAGAAATTCACCCCTCCACTTT. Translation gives CASSEGDRNSPLHF.

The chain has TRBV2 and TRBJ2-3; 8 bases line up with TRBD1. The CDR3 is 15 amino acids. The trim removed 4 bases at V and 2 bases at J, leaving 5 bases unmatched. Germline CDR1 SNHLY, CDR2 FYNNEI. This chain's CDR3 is CASSGSRGLTDTQYF. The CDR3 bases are TGTGCCAGCAGTGGGAGCAGGGGGCTCACAGATACGCAGTATTTT.

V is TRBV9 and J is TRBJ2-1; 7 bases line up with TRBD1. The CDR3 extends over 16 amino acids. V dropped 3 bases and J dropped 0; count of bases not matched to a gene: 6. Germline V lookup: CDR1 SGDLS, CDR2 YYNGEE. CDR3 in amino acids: CASSGPSGGSYNEQFF. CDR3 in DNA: TGTGCCAGCAGCGGCCCATCAGGGGGCTCCTACAATGAGCAGTTCTTC.

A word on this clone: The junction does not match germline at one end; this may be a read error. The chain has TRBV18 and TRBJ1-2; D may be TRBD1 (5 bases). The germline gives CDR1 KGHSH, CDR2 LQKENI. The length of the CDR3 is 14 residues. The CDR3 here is CASSPSGDLYDYTF. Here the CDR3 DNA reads TGTGCCAGCTCACCCAGCGGGGACCTCTATGACTACACCTTC.

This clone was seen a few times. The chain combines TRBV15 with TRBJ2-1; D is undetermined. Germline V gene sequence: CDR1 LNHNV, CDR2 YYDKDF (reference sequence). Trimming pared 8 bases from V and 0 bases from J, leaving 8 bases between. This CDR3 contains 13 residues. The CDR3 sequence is CATAPSSYNEQFF. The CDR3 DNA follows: TGTGCCACCGCGCCTAGCTCCTACAATGAGCAGTTCTTC.

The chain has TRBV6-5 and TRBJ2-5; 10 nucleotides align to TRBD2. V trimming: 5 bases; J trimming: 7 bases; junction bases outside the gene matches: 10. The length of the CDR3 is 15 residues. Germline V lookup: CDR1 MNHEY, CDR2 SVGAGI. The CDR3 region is CASSPPLAGSGTQYF. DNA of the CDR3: TGTGCCAGCAGTCCACCACTAGCGGGGTCGGGGACCCAGTACTTC.

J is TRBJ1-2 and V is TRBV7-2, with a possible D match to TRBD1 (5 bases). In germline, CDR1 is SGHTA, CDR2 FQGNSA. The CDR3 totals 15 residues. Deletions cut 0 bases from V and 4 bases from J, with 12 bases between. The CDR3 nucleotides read TGTGCCAGCAGCTTAGCAAAGACAGTGAGCTATGGCTACACCTTC. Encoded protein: CASSLAKTVSYGYTF.

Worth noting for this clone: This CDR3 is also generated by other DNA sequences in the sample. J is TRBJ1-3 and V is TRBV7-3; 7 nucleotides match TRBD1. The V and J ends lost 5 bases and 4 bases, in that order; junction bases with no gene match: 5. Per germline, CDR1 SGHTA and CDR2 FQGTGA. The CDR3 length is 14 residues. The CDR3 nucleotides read TGTGCCAGCAGCCTCACAGGGGCAGGAAACACCATATATTTT. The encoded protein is CASSLTGAGNTIYF.

The CDR3 is CASSNAYGQQISGANVLTF. The CDR3 coding sequence is TGTGCCAGCAGCAATGCATATGGGCAGCAAATCTCTGGGGCCAACGTCCTGACTTTC. The chain is built from TRBV21-1 and TRBJ2-6; TRBD1 is the table's D call, not checked against the DNA. TRBV21-1 is a listed pseudogene. There are 19 residues in the CDR3.

DNA of the CDR3: TGTGCCAGCAGCTTAACGGGGGTTTCCTACAATGAGCAGTTCTTC. Amino acids: CASSLTGVSYNEQFF. The chain links TRBV7-9 to TRBJ2-1, with D possibly TRBD2 on 6 matching bases. There are 15 residues in the CDR3. The V end was cut by 2 bases, the J end by 1 base, with 9 bases between. Germline V gene lookup returns CDR1 SEHNR and CDR2 FQNEAQ (reference sequence).

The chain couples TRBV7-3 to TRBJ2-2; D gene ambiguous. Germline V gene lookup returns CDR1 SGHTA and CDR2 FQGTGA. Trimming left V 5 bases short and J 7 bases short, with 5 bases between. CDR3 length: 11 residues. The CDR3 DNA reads TGTGCCAGCAGCGCCGGCGGGGAGCTGTTTTTT. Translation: CASSAGGELFF.

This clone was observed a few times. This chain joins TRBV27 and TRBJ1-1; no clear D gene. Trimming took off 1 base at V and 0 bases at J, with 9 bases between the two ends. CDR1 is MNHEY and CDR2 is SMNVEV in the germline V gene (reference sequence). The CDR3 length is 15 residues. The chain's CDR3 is CASSLWAGLNTEAFF. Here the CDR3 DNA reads TGTGCCAGCAGTTTATGGGCAGGTCTGAACACTGAAGCTTTCTTT.

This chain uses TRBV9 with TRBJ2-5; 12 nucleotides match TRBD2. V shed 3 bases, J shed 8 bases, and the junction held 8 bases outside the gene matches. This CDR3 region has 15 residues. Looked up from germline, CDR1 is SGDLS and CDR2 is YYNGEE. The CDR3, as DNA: TGTGCCAGCAGCGCGACTAGCGGGAGTGGAATTACCCAGTACTTC. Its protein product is CASSATSGSGITQYF.

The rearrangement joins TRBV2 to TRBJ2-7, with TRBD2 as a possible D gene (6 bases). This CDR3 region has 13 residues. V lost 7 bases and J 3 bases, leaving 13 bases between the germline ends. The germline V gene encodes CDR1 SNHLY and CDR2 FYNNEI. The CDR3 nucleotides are TGTGCCAGCAATCCGGGACTGATCTACGAGCAGTACTTC. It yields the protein CASNPGLIYEQYF.

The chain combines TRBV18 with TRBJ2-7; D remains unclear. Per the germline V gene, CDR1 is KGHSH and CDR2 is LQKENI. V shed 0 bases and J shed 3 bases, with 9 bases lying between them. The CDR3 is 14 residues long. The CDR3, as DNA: TGTGCCAGCTCACCACCGGTAGCCTACTACGAGCAGTACTTC. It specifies CASSPPVAYYEQYF.

The CDR3 spells CAWSTGSPHNEQFF. CDR3 DNA sequence: TGTGCCTGGAGTACCGGGAGTCCCCACAATGAGCAGTTCTTC. The chain recombines TRBV30 with TRBJ2-1; TRBD2 might be the D (6 bases). CDR1 is GTSNPN and CDR2 is SVGIG in the germline V gene (reference sequence). Trimming took 2 bases from V and 5 from J, leaving 13 bases between them. The CDR3 runs 14 residues.

The CDR3 bases are TGTGCCAGCAGTGAAGCTAGGACTAGCGGGGGGGAACAAGAGACCCAGTACTTC. Residues: CASSEARTSGGEQETQYF. The chain combines TRBV2 with TRBJ2-5, with 15 bases matching TRBD2. J lost 2 bases, V lost 0 bases, and 4 bases had no gene match. Per the germline V gene, CDR1 is SNHLY and CDR2 is FYNNEI. This CDR3 is built from 18 residues.